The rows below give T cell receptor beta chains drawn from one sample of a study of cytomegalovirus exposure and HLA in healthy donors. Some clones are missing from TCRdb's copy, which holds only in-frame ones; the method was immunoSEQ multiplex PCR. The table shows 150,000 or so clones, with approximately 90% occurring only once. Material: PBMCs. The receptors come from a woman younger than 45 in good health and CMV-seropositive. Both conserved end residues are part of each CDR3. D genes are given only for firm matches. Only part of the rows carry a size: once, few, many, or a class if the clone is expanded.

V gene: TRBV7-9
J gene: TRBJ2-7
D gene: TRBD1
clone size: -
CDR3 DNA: TGTGCCAGCAGCTCGCCACAGGGGACCTACGAGCAGTACTTC
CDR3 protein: CASSSPQGTYEQYF

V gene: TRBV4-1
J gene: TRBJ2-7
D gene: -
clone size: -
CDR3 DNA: TGCGCCAGCAGCCCAGGTATAGGACTCCAATCCTACGAGCAGTACTTC
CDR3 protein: CASSPGIGLQSYEQYF

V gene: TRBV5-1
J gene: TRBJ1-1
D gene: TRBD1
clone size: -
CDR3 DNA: TGCGCCAGCAGCCCTCGGGTTGCGACAGGGGGGACTGAAGCTTTCTTT
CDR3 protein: CASSPRVATGGTEAFF

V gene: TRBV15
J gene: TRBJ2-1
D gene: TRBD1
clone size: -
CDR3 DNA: TGTGCCACCAGCAGAGAATACAGGGGTAGGGAGCAGTTCTTC
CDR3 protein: CATSREYRGREQFF

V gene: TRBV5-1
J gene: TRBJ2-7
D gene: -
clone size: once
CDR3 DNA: TGCGCCAGCAGCTTGACGGACAGAACGTCCTACGAGCAGTACTTC
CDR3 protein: CASSLTDRTSYEQYF

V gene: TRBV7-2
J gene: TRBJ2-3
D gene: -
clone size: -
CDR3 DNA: TGTGCCAGCAGAGTGGAAGTCGGGGAGGCGCAGTATTTT
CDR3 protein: CASRVEVGEAQYF

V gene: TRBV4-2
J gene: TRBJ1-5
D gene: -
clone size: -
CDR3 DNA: TGTGCCAGCAGCCACGAGCCCTACGGAGGCAATCAGCCCCAGCATTTT
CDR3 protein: CASSHEPYGGNQPQHF

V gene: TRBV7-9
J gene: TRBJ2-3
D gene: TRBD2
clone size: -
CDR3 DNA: TGTGCCAGCAGCAAGCGGGGGGACCTCGCCAAAGATACGCAGTATTTT
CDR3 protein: CASSKRGDLAKDTQYF

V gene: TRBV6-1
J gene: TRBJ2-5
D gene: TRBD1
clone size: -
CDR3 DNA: TGTGCCAGCGGACACAGGGGATGGGGTGAGACCCAGTACTTC
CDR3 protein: CASGHRGWGETQYF

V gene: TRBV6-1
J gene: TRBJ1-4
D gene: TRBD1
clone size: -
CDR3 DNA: TGTGCCAGCAGGGCGGGACAGCTTAATGAAAAACTGTTTTTT
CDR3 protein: CASRAGQLNEKLFF

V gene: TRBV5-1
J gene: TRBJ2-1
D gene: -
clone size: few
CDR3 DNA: TGCGCCAGCCGACCGACAGGATACAATGAGCAGTTCTTC
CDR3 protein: CASRPTGYNEQFF

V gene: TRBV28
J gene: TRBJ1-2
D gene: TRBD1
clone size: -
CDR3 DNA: TGTGCCAGCAGTTTCACAGGGGTGGCCGGCTACACCTTC
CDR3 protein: CASSFTGVAGYTF

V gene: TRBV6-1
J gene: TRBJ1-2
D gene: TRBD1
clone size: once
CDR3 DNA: TGTGCCAGCAGTGAACCGGACAGGCCCTCAAATAACTATGGCTACACCTTC
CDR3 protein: CASSEPDRPSNNYGYTF

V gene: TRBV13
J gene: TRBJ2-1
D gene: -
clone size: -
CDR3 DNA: TGTGCCAGCAGCTCCCGAGACTTCATCAATGAGCAGTTCTTC
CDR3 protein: CASSSRDFINEQFF

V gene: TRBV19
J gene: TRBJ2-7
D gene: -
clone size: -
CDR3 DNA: TGTGCCAGTAGTGTCGGACAGCGATACGAGCAGTACTTC
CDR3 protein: CASSVGQRYEQYF

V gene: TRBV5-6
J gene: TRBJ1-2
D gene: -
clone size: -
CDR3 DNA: TGTGCCAGCAGCCAGACAGTTAACTATGGCTACACCTTC
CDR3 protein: CASSQTVNYGYTF

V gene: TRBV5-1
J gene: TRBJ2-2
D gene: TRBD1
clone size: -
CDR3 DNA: TGCGCCAGCAGCCCATTAAGCTCCACGACAGGGGGCAGAATCGGGGAGCTGTTTTTT
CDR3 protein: CASSPLSSTTGGRIGELFF

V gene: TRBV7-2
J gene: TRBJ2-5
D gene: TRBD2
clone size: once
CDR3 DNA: TGTGCCAGCAGCTTCAGGCGGGGGGGCGGTGAGACCCAGTACTTC
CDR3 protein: CASSFRRGGGETQYF

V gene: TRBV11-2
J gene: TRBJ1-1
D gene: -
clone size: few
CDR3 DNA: TGTGCCAGCAGCTTAGGGAGAACTGAAGCTTTCTTT
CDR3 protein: CASSLGRTEAFF

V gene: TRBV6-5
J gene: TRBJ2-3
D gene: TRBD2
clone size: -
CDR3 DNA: TGTGCCAGCAGTTACACCGGGACTAGTTCAGATACGCAGTATTTT
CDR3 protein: CASSYTGTSSDTQYF

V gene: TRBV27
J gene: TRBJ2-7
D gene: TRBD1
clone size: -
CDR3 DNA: TGTGCCAGCAGTTTATCGAGTCCGGGACAGGGTTTCCACGAGCAGTACTTC
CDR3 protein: CASSLSSPGQGFHEQYF

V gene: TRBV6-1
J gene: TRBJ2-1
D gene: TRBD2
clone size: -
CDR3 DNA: TGTGCCAGCAAGGCGGGAGGGCCCAATGAGCAGTTCTTC
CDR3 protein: CASKAGGPNEQFF

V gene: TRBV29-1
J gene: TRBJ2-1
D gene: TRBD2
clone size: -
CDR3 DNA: TGCAGCGTTGACCCACTAGCGGGACAGAATGAGCAGTTCTTC
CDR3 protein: CSVDPLAGQNEQFF

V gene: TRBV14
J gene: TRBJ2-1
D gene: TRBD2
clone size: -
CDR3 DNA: TGTGCCAGCAGCCAGCTGAGCGGGGCCTACAATAAGCAGTTCTTC
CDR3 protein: CASSQLSGAYNKQFF

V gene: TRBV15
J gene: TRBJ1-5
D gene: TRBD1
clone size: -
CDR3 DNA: TGTGCCACCAGCAGGGACAGGGGGAATCAGCCCCAGCATTTT
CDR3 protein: CATSRDRGNQPQHF

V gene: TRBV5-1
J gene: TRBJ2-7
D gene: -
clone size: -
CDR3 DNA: TGCGCCAGCAGCTTGGGACAGACGGGACACCTTTCCTACGAGCAGTACTTC
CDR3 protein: CASSLGQTGHLSYEQYF

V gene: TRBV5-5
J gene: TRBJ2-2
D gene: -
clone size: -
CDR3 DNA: TGTGCCAGCAGCCCGAGGGCAGGGGTCACCGGGGAGCTGTTTTTT
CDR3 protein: CASSPRAGVTGELFF

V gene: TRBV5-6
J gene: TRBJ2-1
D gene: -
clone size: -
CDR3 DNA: TGTGCCAGCACCCCGGAGGGGAGATCAGGGGAGCAGTTCTTC
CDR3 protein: CASTPEGRSGEQFF

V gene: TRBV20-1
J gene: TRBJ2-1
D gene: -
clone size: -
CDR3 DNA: TGCAGTGCTTCCGGAGGTAATGAGCAGTTCTTC
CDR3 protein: CSASGGNEQFF

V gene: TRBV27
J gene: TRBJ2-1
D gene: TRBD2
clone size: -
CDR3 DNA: TGTGCCAGCAGTCCCGGGACTAGCGGGTACAATGAGCAGTTCTTC
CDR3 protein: CASSPGTSGYNEQFF

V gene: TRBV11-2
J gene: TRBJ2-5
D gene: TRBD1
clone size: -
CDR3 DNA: TGTGCCAGCAGCTTAACTGCCACAGGGGGCCCAGAGACCCAGTACTTC
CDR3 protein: CASSLTATGGPETQYF

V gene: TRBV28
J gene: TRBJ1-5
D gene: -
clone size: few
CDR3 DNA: TGTGCCAGCAGTTTAAGGAGGGCAACCCAGCCCCAGCATTTT
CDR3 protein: CASSLRRATQPQHF

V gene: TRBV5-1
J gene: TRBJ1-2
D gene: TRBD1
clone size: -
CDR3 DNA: TGCGCCAGCAGTAGCAGACAGGGTTGGGCGGGCTACACCTTC
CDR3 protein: CASSSRQGWAGYTF

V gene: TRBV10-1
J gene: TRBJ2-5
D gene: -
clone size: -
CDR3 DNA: TGCGCCAGCAGTGAGACGGCGACTAGCCAAGAGACCCAGTACTTC
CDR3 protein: CASSETATSQETQYF

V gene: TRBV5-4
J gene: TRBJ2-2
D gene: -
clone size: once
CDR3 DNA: TGTGCCAGCAGCCTTTCCCGGGTCCAGAACACCGGGGAGCTGTTTTTT
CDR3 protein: CASSLSRVQNTGELFF

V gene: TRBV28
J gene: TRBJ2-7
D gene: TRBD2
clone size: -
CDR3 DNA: TGTGCCAGCAGTCCCGGAGGGAGCGGGAGGCTCTACGAGCAGTACTTC
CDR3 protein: CASSPGGSGRLYEQYF

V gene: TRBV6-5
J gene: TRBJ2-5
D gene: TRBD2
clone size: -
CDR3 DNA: TGTGCCAGCAGCACGGGGGGGCTAATGACCCAGTACTTC
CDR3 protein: CASSTGGLMTQYF

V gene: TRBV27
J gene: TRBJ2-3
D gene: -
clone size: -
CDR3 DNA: TGTGCCAGCAGCGACAGCTACGGTGGTACGCAGTATTTT
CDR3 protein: CASSDSYGGTQYF

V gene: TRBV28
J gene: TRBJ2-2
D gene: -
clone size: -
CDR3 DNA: TGTGCCAGCAGTTTATCCCGCAGGGGGGACACCGGGGAGCTGTTTTTT
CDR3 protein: CASSLSRRGDTGELFF

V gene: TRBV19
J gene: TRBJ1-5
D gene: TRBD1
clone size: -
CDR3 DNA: TGTGCCAGTAGTACCAATGACAGGGGGTATAGCAATCAGCCCCAGCATTTT
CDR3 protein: CASSTNDRGYSNQPQHF

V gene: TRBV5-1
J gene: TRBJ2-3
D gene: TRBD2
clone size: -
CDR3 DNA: TGCGCCAGCAGCCAAGCGGGAGACTCAGATACGCAGTATTTT
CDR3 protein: CASSQAGDSDTQYF

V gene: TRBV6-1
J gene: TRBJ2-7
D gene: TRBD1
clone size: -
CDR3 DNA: TGTGCCAGCATTAACAGGGGGGTCTCCTACGAGCAGTACTTC
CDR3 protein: CASINRGVSYEQYF